A single sample is the source of the 9 T cell receptor beta chains below, sequenced in a study of post-analysis software for immune sequencing data. Whole-study results and caveats: TRBV5-6, TRBV5-1 and TRBV20-1 were among 4 or 5 TRBV segments more frequent in patients than controls.

No antigen has been assigned to these receptors. Sequencing libraries made from TCR beta cDNA carried unique molecular identifiers. TCRdb independently ran MiXCR on the PCR reads; one entry per CDR3 protein. The data show fewer than 900,000 distinct CDR3 sequences, with about 45% seen just once and 4% to 5% held by the top ten. Sample: blood. Every receptor here comes from a girl between 10 and 17 years old with multiple sclerosis.

The chain combines TRBV9 with TRBJ1-2, with 11 bases matching TRBD1. CDR1 and CDR2 (germline): SGDLS, YYNGEE. The CDR3 is made up of 15 amino acids. The ends lost 4 bases at V and 8 bases at J; junction bases unmatched: 10. Written as DNA, the CDR3 is TGTGCCAGCAGCCAAGGACAGGGGGCGATGAGGGGCTACACCTTC. The encoded protein is CASSQGQGAMRGYTF.

The V and J genes are TRBV29-1 and TRBJ2-4, with D possibly being TRBD2 (7 bases). The J call may be in error: the DNA end matches TRBJ2-7 better. Germline V gene data show CDR1 as SQVTM and CDR2 as ANQGSEA. This CDR3 has 14 residues. The CDR3, as DNA: TGCAGCGTCCAAGGGGGGGCAGGTCCCTACGAGCAGTACTTC. Translation: CSVQGGAGPYEQYF.

The V call is TRBV20-1, the J call TRBJ2-7; TRBD1 agrees at 7 bases. CDR1 and CDR2 (germline): DFQATT, SNEGSKA (reference sequence). The CDR3 consists of 15 residues. Trimming cost V 1 base and J 4 bases; bases outside gene matches: 10. CDR3 loop: CSARVPAGGPYEQYF. The CDR3, as DNA: TGCAGTGCTAGAGTCCCGGCAGGGGGTCCATACGAGCAGTACTTC.

This clonotype showed up just a few times. This rearrangement joins TRBV6-6 to TRBJ2-5; D is ambiguous. CDR3 length: 17 residues. V lost 0 bases to trimming and J lost 2 bases, with 16 bases between them. The germline CDR1 and CDR2 sequences are MNHNY and SVGAGI (reference sequence). CDR3 sequence reads: CASSYSPIATPQETQYF. CDR3 DNA sequence: TGTGCCAGCAGTTACTCCCCTATCGCGACACCGCAAGAGACCCAGTACTTC.

V and J are TRBV5-1 and TRBJ2-3, with a possible D match to TRBD2 (6 bases). From germline, CDR1 is SGHRS and CDR2 YFSETQ. The CDR3 runs 17 residues. With 0 bases removed from V and 1 base from J, the gap between germline ends came to 15 bases. The CDR3 DNA is TGCGCCAGCAGCTTGGGCGGTAGCGGCTCCGGCACAGATACGCAGTATTTT. It yields the protein CASSLGGSGSGTDTQYF.

This chain links TRBV6-4 with TRBJ2-1; D tentatively reads TRBD1 or TRBD2 (6 bases each). The CDR3 has 15 residues. V was pared by 0 bases and J by 8 bases, with 14 bases between. Germline CDR1 reads MRHNA; CDR2 reads SNTAGT. The DNA of the CDR3 is TGTGCCAGCAGTGACTCCGCCAAGGGGGGCGATGAGCAGTTCTTC. Protein sequence: CASSDSAKGGDEQFF.

The chain carries TRBV11-2 and TRBJ2-3; 10 positions match TRBD2. The CDR3 is 19 residues long. Germline V gene sequence: CDR1 SGHAT, CDR2 FQNNGV. V trimming: 4 bases; J trimming: 4 bases; junction bases outside the gene matches: 17. CDR3 amino acids: CASSSEGLAGVVWADTQYF. CDR3 nucleotides: TGTGCCAGCAGCTCGGAGGGGCTAGCGGGAGTGGTATGGGCAGATACGCAGTATTTT.

This chain joins TRBV20-1 and TRBJ2-1, with D uncertain. V lost 6 bases to trimming and J lost 0 bases, with 18 bases between them. The germline V gene encodes CDR1 DFQATT and CDR2 SNEGSKA (reference sequence). CDR3 length: 16 amino acids. The CDR3 sequence is CSAISSLESSYNEQFF. The CDR3 DNA follows: TGCAGTGCCATCAGCAGCCTAGAGAGCTCCTACAATGAGCAGTTCTTC.

The count of this clonotype is one. This rearrangement joins TRBV27 to TRBJ1-2; TRBD1 is a possible D gene (6 bases). The CDR3 totals 15 residues. Germline values: CDR1 MNHEY, CDR2 SMNVEV (reference sequence). The germline V and J ends were trimmed by 6 bases and 7 bases, with 21 bases remaining between them. Here the CDR3 DNA reads TGTGCCAGCAGCTGGATCAGGGGAGGGGAGCGTGGCTACACCTTC. Its protein is CASSWIRGGERGYTF.